Below are 9 T cell receptor beta chains sequenced from a single sample in a study of technical replicates of blood from several donors. Sequencing was performed with immunoSEQ multiplex PCR; in TCRdb, only in-frame clones are kept and a portion is missing. This table has 55,000 to 80,000 clones, approximately 90% appearing once. The material sequenced was T cells isolated from PBMCs. All receptors derive from a human donor in good health.

V gene TRBV7-8 combines with J gene TRBJ2-7; D gene uncertain. CDR1 and CDR2 from the germline V gene are SGHVS and FQNEAQ. This CDR3 has 13 amino acids. Trimming took 1 base from V and 3 from J, leaving 7 bases between them. In nucleotides, the CDR3 is TGTGCCAGCAGCTTAGGGCCCGACTACGAGCAGTACTTC. This sequence encodes CASSLGPDYEQYF.

The rearrangement uses TRBV6-1 and TRBJ2-5; possible D gene TRBD2, 5 bases. Trimming shortened V by 2 bases and J by 5 bases, and 18 bases separated the two germline ends. Germline-derived CDR1 and CDR2 are MNHNS and SASEGT. The CDR3 spans 16 residues. CDR3 bases: TGTGCCAGCAGTGAAACTTTCGGTACCCCGGGGGAGACCCAGTACTTC. The encoded protein is CASSETFGTPGETQYF.

The V call is TRBV30, the J call TRBJ2-1, with 15 bases identical to TRBD2. V shed 3 bases, J shed 4 bases, and the junction held 7 bases outside the gene matches. Germline V lookup: CDR1 GTSNPN, CDR2 SVGIG (reference sequence). The CDR3 totals 17 residues. CDR3 region: CAWREPGLAGGYNEQFF. The CDR3 nucleotides are TGTGCCTGGAGGGAACCGGGACTAGCGGGGGGATACAATGAGCAGTTCTTC.

The chain is built from TRBV7-7 and TRBJ1-5, with a possible D match to TRBD1 (6 bases). V shed 5 bases and J shed 5 bases, with 10 bases lying between them. This CDR3 region has 13 residues. Germline V gene data show CDR1 as SSHAT and CDR2 as FNYEAQ (reference sequence). CDR3 bases: TGTGCCAGCAGCATTGACAGGTATCAGCCCCAGCATTTT. The encoded protein is CASSIDRYQPQHF.

The CDR3 region is CASSIGQGKNYGYTF. CDR3 DNA sequence: TGTGCCAGCAGCATTGGACAGGGGAAGAACTATGGCTACACCTTC. The gene calls are TRBV5-6 and TRBJ1-2; 9 bases map to TRBD1. The CDR3 is 15 residues long. V trimming: 4 bases; J trimming: 2 bases; junction bases outside the gene matches: 6. Germline assignment: CDR1 SGHDT and CDR2 YYEEEE.

CDR3 DNA: TGTGCCTGGAAGAGACTAGCGGTGGATGAGCAGTTCTTC. Amino acid sequence: CAWKRLAVDEQFF. The J gene is TRBJ2-1, the V gene TRBV30, with 9 bases that match TRBD2. CDR1 and CDR2 from the germline V gene are GTSNPN and SVGIG (reference sequence). The ends lost 4 bases at V and 8 bases at J; junction bases unmatched: 6. The CDR3 is made up of 13 amino acids.

J is TRBJ1-2 and V is TRBV6-1; 7 bases match TRBD1. Germline V gene data show CDR1 as MNHNS and CDR2 as SASEGT. J gave up 8 bases and V 2 bases, and 5 bases lay outside the gene matches. This CDR3 is 13 amino acids long. In DNA, the CDR3 is TGTGCCAGCAGTGAACCGACAGGGCTAGGCTACACCTTC. Residues: CASSEPTGLGYTF.

In DNA form, the CDR3 reads TGTGCCAGCAGCACCGGACAGAACTACAATGAGCAGTTCTTC. Translating it yields CASSTGQNYNEQFF. This chain uses TRBV9 with TRBJ2-1, with a possible D match to TRBD1 (6 bases). Germline CDR1 is SGDLS and CDR2 is YYNGEE. The CDR3 consists of 14 residues. V lost 4 bases, J lost 3 bases, and 11 bases lay in between.

The chain employs TRBV6-1 and TRBJ1-2; D perhaps matches TRBD1 (6 bases). The CDR3 covers 13 residues. Germline assignment: CDR1 MNHNS and CDR2 SASEGT. The germline V and J ends were trimmed by 2 bases and 7 bases, with 11 bases remaining between them. The CDR3 sequence is CASSEMTGRGYTF. DNA of the CDR3: TGTGCCAGCAGTGAAATGACAGGACGTGGCTACACCTTC.